Included here is one TCR beta chain sequence, with context. Its antigen is unidentified. The trim removed 2 bases at V and 7 bases at J, leaving 13 bases unmatched. This CDR3 is built from 18 residues. The sample originates from a study of OX40 agonist ivuxolimab in advanced cancers. Looking at the study overall: Earlier treatment with anti-PD-1, anti-PD-L1 or anti-CTLA-4 was permitted, and under 50% had received some. Study outcomes and limitations: Compared with others, partial responders at 0.1-3.0 mg/kg displayed clonal expansion among the lowest.

The protocol was immunoSEQ multiplex PCR, while the TCRdb copy is restricted to in-frame clones and leaves out a portion. This table has some 19,000 clones, roughly 70% appearing once. Sequencing was performed on CD4+ or CD8+ T cells sorted from blood, taken in a trial of the OX40 agonist ivuxolimab. The sequence was obtained from an adult with an advanced solid tumor such as melanoma, head and neck, liver or kidney cancer. The rearrangement links TRBV23-1 to TRBJ1-5; 11 nucleotides line up with TRBD1. TRBV23-1 is identified as an open reading frame with a role that is uncertain. CDR3 sequence reads: CASSQRARDRGSGQPQHF. The CDR3 bases are TGCGCCAGCAGTCAACGTGCCCGGGACAGGGGGAGTGGGCAGCCCCAGCATTTT.